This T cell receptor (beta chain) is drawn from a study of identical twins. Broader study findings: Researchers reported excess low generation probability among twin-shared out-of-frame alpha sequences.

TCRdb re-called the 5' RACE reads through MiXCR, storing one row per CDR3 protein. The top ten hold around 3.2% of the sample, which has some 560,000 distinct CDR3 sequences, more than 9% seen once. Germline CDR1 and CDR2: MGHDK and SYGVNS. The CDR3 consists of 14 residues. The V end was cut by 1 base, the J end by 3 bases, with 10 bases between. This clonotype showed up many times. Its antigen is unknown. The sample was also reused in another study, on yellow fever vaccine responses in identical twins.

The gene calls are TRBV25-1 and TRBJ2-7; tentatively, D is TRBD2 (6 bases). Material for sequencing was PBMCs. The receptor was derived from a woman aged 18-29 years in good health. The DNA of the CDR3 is TGTGCCAGCAGTGAATGGGGGGATCACTACGAGCAGTACTTC. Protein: CASSEWGDHYEQYF.